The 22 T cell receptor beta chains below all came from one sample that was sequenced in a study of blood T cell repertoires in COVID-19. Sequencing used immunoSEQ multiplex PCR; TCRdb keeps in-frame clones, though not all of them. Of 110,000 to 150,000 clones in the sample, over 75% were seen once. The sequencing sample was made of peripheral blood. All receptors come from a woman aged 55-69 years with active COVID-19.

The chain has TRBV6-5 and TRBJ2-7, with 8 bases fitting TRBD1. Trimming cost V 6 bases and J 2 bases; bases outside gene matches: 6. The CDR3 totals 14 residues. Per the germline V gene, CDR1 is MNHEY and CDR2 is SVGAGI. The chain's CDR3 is CASRSDRGTYEQYF. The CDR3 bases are TGTGCCAGCAGGTCTGACAGGGGAACCTACGAGCAGTACTTC.

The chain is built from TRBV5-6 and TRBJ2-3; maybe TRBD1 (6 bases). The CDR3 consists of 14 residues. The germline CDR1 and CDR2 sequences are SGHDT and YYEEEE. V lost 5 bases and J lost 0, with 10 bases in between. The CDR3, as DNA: TGTGCCAGCAGTTACACAGGGAGCACAGATACGCAGTATTTT. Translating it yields CASSYTGSTDTQYF.

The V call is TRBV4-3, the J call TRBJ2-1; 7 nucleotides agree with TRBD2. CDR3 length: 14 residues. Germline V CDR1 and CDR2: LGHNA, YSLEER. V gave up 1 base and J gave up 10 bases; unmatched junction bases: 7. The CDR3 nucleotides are TGCGCCAGCAGCCAAGGGCTTCCCGGGGGGGAGCAGTTCTTC. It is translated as CASSQGLPGGEQFF.

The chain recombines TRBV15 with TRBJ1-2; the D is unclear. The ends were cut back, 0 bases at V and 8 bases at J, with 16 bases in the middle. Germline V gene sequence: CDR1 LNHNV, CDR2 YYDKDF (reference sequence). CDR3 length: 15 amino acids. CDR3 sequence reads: CATSRDVAPSGGYTF. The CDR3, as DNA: TGTGCCACCAGCAGAGATGTGGCCCCTAGCGGGGGCTACACCTTC. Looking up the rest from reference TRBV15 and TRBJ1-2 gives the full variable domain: DAMVIQNPRYQVTQFGKPVTLSCSQTLNHNVMYWYQQKSSQAPKLLFHYYDKDFNNEADTPDNFQSRRPNTSFCFLDIRSPGLGDTAMYLCATSRDVAPSGGYTFGSGTRLTVV.

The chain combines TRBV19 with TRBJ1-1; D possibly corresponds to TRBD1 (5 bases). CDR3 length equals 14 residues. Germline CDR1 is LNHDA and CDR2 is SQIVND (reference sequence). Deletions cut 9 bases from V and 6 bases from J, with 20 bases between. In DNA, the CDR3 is TGTGCCAGCCGTAAGGGGCTTATAATCTCTGAAGCTTTCTTT. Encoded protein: CASRKGLIISEAFF.

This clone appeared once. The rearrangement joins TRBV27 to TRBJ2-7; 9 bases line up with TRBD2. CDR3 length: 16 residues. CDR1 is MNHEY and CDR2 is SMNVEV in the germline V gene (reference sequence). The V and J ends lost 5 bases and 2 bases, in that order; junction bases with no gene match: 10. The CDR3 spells CASSKDPTSGTYEQYF. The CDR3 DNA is TGTGCCAGCAGTAAGGACCCGACTAGCGGTACCTACGAGCAGTACTTC.

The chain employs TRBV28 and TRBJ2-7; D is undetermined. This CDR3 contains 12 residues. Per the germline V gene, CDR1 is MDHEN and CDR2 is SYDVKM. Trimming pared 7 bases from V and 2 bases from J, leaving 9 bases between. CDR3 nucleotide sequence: TGTGCCAGCAACGATGAGGCCTACGAGCAGTACTTC. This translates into CASNDEAYEQYF. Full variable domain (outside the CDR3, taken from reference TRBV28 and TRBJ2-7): DVKVTQSSRYLVKRTGEKVFLECVQDMDHENMFWYRQDPGLGLRLIYFSYDVKMKEKGDIPEGYSVSREKKERFSLILESASTNQTSMYLCASNDEAYEQYFGPGTRLTVT.

The CDR3 nucleotides read TGTGCCAGTAGTATGCCGGGACAGATCTCCTACGAGCAGTACTTC. Residues: CASSMPGQISYEQYF. This chain joins TRBV19 and TRBJ2-7; 7 nucleotides line up with TRBD1. The CDR3 totals 15 residues. The germline gives CDR1 LNHDA, CDR2 SQIVND (reference sequence). Losses at the gene ends were 3 bases for V and 0 bases for J; bases not matched to a gene: 5. Combining the CDR3 with reference TRBV19 and TRBJ2-7 gives the whole variable domain DGGITQSPKYLFRKEGQNVTLSCEQNLNHDAMYWYRQDPGQGLRLIYYSQIVNDFQKGDIAEGYSVSREKKESFPLTVTSAQKNPTAFYLCASSMPGQISYEQYFGPGTRLTVT.

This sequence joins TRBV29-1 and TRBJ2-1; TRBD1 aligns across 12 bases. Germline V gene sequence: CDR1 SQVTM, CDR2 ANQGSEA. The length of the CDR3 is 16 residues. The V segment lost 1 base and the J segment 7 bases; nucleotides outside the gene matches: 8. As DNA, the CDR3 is TGCAGCGTTGAAGCCGTGGGACAGGGGGCGACTAATGAGCAGTTCTTC. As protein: CSVEAVGQGATNEQFF.

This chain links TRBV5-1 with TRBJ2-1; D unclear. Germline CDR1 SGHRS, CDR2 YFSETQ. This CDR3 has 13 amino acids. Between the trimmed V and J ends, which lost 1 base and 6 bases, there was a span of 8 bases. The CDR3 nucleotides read TGCGCCAGCAGCTTGCGCGTCCGCAATGAGCAGTTCTTC. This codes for CASSLRVRNEQFF.

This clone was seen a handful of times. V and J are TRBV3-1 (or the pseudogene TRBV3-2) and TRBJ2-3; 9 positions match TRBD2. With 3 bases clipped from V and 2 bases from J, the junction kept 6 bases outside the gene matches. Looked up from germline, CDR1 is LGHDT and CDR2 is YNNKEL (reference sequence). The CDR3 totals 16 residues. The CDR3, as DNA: TGTGCCAGCAGCCACCTTAGCGGGAGTTCCACAGATACGCAGTATTTT. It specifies CASSHLSGSSTDTQYF.

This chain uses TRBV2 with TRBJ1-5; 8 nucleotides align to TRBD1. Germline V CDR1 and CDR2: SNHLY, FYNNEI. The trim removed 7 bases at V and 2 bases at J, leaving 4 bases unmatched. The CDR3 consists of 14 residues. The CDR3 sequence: CASTRGPGNQPQHF. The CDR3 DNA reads TGTGCCAGCACCAGGGGGCCAGGCAATCAGCCCCAGCATTTT.

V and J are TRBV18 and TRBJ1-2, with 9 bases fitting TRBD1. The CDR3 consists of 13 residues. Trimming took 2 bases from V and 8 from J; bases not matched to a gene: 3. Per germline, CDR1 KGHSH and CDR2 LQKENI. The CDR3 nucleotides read TGTGCCAGCTCACCAGGACAGGGGAAGGGCTACACCTTC. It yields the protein CASSPGQGKGYTF.

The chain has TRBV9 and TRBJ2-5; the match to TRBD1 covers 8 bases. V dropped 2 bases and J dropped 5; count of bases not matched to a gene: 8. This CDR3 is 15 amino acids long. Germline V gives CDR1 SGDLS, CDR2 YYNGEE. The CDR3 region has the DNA TGTGCCAGCAGCGTCACAGGGGGGATGATGGAGACCCAGTACTTC. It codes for CASSVTGGMMETQYF.

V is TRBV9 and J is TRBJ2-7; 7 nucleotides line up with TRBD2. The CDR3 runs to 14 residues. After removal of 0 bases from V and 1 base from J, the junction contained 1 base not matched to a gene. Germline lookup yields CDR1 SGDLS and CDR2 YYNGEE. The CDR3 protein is CASSVGEGSYEQYF. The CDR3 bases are TGTGCCAGCAGCGTAGGGGAGGGGTCCTACGAGCAGTACTTC.

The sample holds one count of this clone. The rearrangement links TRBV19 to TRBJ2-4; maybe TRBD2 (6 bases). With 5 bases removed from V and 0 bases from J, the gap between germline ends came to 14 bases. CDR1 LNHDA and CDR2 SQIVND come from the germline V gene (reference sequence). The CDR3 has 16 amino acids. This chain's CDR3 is CASSSPWREAKNIQYF. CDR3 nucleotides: TGTGCCAGTAGTTCCCCTTGGCGGGAAGCCAAAAACATTCAGTACTTC.

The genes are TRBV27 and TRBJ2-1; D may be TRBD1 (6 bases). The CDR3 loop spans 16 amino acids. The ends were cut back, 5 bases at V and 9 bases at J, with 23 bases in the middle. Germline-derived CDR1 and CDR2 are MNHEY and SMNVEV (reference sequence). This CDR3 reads CASSPQQGTSTAEQFF. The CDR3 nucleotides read TGTGCCAGCAGTCCCCAACAGGGCACCAGCACTGCTGAGCAGTTCTTC.

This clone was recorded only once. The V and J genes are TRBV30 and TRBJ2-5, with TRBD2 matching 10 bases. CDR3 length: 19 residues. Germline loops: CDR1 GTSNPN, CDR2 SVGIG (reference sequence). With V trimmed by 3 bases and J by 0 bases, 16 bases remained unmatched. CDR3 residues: CAWSGYSGRAGMYQETQYF. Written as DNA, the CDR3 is TGTGCCTGGAGCGGATACAGCGGGAGGGCCGGGATGTACCAAGAGACCCAGTACTTC. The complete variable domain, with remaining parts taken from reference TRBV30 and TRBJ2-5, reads SQTIHQWPATLVQPVGSPLSLECTVEGTSNPNLYWYRQAAGRGLQLLFYSVGIGQISSEVPQNLSASRPQDRQFILSSKKLLLSDSGFYLCAWSGYSGRAGMYQETQYFGPGTRLLVL.

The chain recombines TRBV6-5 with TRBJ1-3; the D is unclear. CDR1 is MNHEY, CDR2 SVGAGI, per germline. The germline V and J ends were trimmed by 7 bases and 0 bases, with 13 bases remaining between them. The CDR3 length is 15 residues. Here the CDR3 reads CASIALAGSGNTIYF. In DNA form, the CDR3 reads TGTGCCAGCATCGCCTTGGCAGGCTCTGGAAACACCATATATTTT.

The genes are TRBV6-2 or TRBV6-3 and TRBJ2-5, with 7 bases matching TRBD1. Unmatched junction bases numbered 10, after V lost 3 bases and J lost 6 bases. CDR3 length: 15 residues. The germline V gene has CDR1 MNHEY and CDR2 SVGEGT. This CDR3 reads CASSYFYTGAQTQYF. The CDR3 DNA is TGTGCCAGCAGTTATTTCTATACAGGGGCGCAGACCCAGTACTTC.

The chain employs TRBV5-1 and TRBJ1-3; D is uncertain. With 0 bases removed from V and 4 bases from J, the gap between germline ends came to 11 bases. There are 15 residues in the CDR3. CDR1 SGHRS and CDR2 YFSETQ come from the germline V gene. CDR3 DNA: TGCGCCAGCAGCTTGGCCCCAGACATCGGAAACACCATATATTTT. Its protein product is CASSLAPDIGNTIYF.

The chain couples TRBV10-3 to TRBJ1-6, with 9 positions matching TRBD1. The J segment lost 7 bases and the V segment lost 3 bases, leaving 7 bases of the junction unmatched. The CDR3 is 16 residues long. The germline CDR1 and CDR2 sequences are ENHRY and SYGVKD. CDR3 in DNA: TGTGCCATCAGTGAAGACGGACAGGGGATGAATTCACCCCTCCACTTT. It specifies CAISEDGQGMNSPLHF.